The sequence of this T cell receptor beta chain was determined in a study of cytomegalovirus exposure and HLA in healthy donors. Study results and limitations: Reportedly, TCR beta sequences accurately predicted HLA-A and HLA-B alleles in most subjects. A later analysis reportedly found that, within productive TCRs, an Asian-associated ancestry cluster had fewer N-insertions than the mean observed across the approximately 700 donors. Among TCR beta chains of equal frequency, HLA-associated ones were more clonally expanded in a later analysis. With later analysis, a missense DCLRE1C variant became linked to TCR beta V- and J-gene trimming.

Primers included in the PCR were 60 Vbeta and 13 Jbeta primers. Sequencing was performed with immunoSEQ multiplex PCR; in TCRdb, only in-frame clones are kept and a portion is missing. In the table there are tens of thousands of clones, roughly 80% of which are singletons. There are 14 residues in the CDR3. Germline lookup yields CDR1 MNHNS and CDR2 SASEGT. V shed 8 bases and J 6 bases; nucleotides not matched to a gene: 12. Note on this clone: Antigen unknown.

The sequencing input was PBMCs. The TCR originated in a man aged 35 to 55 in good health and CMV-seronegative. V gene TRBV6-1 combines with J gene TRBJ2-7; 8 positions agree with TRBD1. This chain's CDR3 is CASPSDRGFVEQYF. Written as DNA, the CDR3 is TGTGCCAGCCCCTCAGACAGGGGATTCGTCGAGCAGTACTTC.